This T cell receptor (beta chain) was obtained from a study of post-analysis software for immune sequencing data. Background on the study: Included courses were relapsing-remitting and secondary progressive multiple sclerosis; progressive-relapsing multiple sclerosis was also included. Findings and limits, study-wide: Controls' normalized Chao1 diversity significantly exceeded that of multiple sclerosis patients. Those samples that were prepared in the same batch co-clustered strongly by F measure. Compared with controls, patients had more of about 5 TRBV segments, including TRBV5-6, TRBV5-1 and TRBV20-1.

This clonotype came up a few times. No antigen is known for it. V was trimmed by 2 bases and J by 7 bases, leaving 9 bases between them. Germline values: CDR1 LGHNA, CDR2 YNFKEQ. The CDR3 covers 13 residues. The authors incorporated unique molecular identifiers into the TCR beta cDNA libraries. The authors obtained 400,000 to 600,000 cDNA molecules from approximately 1 to 10 million T cells. Using its own MiXCR run on the PCR reads, TCRdb lists one record per CDR3 protein. The table includes 740,000 or so distinct CDR3 sequences, 53% detected once. This sequence originates from a girl between 10 and 17 years old with multiple sclerosis. This rearrangement joins TRBV4-2 to TRBJ2-1; unclear D gene. The specimen was blood. CDR3 sequence (DNA): TGTGCCAGCAGCCAAACCTCTCAAAATGAGCAGTTCTTC. Its protein is CASSQTSQNEQFF.